This T cell receptor (beta chain) is drawn from a study of blood T cells in healthy people across ages. A second roughly 6 to 11 cycle PCR used barcoded and J-beta primers. TCRdb redid the calling of the 5' RACE reads with MiXCR, one entry per CDR3 protein. The profile covers 1.5 million or so distinct CDR3 sequences, with around 39% appearing a single time and approximately 7.9% taken by the ten largest. The table lists this clonotype with a few counts. V lost 3 bases, J lost 7 bases, and 3 bases lay in between. Germline V gene sequence: CDR1 SNHLY, CDR2 FYNNEI. The CDR3 runs 10 residues. Sequences were obtained from blood. This sequence originates from a woman younger than 30 in good health. This chain links TRBV2 with TRBJ1-1; D gene ambiguous. The CDR3 here is CASSEGEAFF. CDR3 in DNA: TGTGCCAGCAGTGAGGGTGAAGCTTTCTTT.